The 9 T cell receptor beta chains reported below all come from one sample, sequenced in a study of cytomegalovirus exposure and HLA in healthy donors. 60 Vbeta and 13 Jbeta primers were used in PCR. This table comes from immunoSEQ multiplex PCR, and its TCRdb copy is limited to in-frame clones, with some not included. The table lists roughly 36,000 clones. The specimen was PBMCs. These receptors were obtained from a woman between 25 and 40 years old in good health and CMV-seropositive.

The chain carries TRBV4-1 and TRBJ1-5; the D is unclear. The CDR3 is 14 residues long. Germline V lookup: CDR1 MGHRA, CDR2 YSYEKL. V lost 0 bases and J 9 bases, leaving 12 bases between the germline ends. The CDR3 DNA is TGCGCCAGCAGCCAAGAGGGAGGTCTTTGGCCCCAGCATTTT. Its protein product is CASSQEGGLWPQHF.

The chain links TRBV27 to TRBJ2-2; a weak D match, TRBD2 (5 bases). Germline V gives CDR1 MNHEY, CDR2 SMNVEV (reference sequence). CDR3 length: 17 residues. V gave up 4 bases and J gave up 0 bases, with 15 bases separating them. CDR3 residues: CASSSLVSSSNTGELFF. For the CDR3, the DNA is TGTGCCAGCAGTTCGCTTGTGTCTAGCTCGAACACCGGGGAGCTGTTTTTT.

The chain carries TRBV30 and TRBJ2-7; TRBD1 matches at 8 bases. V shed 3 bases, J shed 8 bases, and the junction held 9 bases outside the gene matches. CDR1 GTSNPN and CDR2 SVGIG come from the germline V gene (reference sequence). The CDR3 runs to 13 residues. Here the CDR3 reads CAWSPTDRAQQYF. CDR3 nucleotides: TGTGCCTGGAGCCCGACGGACAGGGCCCAGCAGTACTTC.

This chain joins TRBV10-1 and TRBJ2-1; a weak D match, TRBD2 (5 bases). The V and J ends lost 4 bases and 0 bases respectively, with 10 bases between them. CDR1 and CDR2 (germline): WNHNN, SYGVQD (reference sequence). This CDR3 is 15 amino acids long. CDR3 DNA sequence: TGCGCCAGCAGTGGCGGGTTCGGCTCCTACAATGAGCAGTTCTTC. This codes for CASSGGFGSYNEQFF.

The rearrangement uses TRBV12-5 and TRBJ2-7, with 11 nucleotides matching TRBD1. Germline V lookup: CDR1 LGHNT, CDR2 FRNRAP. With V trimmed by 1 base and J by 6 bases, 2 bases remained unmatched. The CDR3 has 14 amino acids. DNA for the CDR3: TGTGCTAGTGGTTTGGGGGGACAGGGGGGCGAGCAGTACTTC. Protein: CASGLGGQGGEQYF.

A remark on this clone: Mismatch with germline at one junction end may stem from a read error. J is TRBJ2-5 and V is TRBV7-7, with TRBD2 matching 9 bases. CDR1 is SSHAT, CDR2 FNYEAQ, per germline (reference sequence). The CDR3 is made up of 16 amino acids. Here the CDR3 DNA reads TGTGCTAGCAGCTTAGAGGCGGGGGGGGCCCAAGAGACCCAGTACTTC. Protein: CASSLEAGGAQETQYF.

The CDR3: CASSVTGDSGYTF. CDR3 coding DNA: TGTGCCAGCAGCGTGACAGGGGACAGCGGCTACACCTTC. The rearrangement links TRBV6-6 to TRBJ1-2; 8 bases agree with TRBD1. The CDR3 is 13 amino acids. V trimming: 6 bases; J trimming: 8 bases; junction bases outside the gene matches: 8. Germline values: CDR1 MNHNY, CDR2 SVGAGI (reference sequence).

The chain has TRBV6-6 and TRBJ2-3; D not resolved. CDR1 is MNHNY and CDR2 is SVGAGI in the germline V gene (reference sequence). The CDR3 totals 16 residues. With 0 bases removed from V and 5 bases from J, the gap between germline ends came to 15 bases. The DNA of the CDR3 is TGTGCCAGCAGTTACTCGACTTCTCCCTCCGGAGATACGCAGTATTTT. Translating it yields CASSYSTSPSGDTQYF.

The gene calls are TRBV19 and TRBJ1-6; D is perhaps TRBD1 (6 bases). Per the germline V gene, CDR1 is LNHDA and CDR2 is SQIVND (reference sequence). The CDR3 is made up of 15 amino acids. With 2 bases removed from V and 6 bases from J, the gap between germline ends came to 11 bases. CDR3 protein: CASSIRQGLNSPLHF. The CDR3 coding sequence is TGTGCCAGTAGTATACGTCAGGGGCTTAATTCACCCCTCCACTTT.